The clone carrying this T cell receptor beta chain was recorded at least ten times. Its antigen is still unknown. TCRdb re-derived calls from the RT-PCR reads in MiXCR, one entry per CDR3 protein. The repertoire has roughly 780,000 distinct CDR3 sequences, approximately 18% of them found once; the top ten carry 11%. The CDR3 totals 13 residues. Germline V gene data show CDR1 as SGHTA and CDR2 as FQGNSA. Trimming stripped 2 bases from V and 0 bases from J, with 4 bases between. The entry originates in a study of response to subunit inactivated influenza vaccine. Study results and caveats: A suggestion made by the authors is that each seasonal influenza vaccination recruits few new T cells.

The origin of this receptor is a man aged 45 to 65 who received an inactivated influenza vaccine. V and J are TRBV7-2 and TRBJ2-5; D unresolved. Sequencing was performed on PBMCs from blood, taken roughly 5 days after vaccination. CDR3 amino acids: CASSLTYQETQYF. In DNA form, the CDR3 reads TGTGCCAGCAGCTTAACATACCAAGAGACCCAGTACTTC.